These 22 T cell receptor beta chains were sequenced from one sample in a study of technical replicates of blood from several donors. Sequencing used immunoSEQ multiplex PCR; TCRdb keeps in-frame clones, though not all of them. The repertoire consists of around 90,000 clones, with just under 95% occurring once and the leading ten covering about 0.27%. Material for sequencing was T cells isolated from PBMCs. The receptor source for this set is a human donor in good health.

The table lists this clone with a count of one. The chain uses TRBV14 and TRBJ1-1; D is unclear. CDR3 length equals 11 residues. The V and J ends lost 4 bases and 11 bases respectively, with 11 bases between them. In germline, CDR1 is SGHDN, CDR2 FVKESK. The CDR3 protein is CASSPKLRAFF. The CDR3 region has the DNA TGTGCCAGCAGCCCCAAGCTACGGGCTTTCTTT.

The CDR3, as DNA: TGTGCCAGCAGCATGCCGGGACTAGCGGGAGTTAATGAGCAGTTCTTC. This encodes CASSMPGLAGVNEQFF. The chain recombines TRBV21-1 with TRBJ2-1; TRBD2 is taken as the D call from the table, unchecked against the DNA. TRBV21-1 is annotated as a pseudogene. The CDR3 extends over 16 amino acids.

As DNA, the CDR3 is TGCGCCAGCAGTGAGTCGGCAGGGGCTGGAAACACCATATATTTT. Protein product: CASSESAGAGNTIYF. The rearrangement uses TRBV10-1 and TRBJ1-3, with a possible D match to TRBD1 (6 bases). Germline V gene lookup returns CDR1 WNHNN and CDR2 SYGVQD (reference sequence). V lost 0 bases and J lost 2, with 8 bases in between. The CDR3 contains 15 residues.

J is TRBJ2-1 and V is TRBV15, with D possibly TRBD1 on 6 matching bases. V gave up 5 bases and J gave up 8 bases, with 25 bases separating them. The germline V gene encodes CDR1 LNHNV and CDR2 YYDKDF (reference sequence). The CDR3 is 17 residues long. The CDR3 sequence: CATSADGIGDIKDEQFF. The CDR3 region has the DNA TGTGCCACCAGCGCTGACGGGATAGGGGACATCAAGGATGAGCAGTTCTTC.

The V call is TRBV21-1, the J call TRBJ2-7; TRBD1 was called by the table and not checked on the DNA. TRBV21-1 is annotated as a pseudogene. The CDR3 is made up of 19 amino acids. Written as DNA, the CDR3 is TGTGCCAGCAGCAACCACCCGCATAGGAAAGGGACAACTTCCTACGAGCAGTACTTC. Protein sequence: CASSNHPHRKGTTSYEQYF.

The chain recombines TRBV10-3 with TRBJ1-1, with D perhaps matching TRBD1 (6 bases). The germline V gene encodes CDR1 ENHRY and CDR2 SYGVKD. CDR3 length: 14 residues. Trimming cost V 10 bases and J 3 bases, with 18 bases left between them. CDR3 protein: CANRAVAGDTEAFF. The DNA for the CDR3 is TGTGCCAACAGGGCTGTGGCAGGGGACACTGAAGCTTTCTTT.

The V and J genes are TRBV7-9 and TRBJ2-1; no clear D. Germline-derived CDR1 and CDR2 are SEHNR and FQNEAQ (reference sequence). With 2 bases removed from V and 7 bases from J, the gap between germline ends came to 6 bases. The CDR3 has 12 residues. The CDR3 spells CASSLSLNEQFF. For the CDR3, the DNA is TGTGCCAGCAGCTTATCCCTGAATGAGCAGTTCTTC.

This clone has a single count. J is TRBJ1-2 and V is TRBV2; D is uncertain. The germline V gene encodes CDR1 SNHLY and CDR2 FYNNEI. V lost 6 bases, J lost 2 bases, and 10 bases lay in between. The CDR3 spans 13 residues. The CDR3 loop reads CASSDQANYGYTF. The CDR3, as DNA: TGTGCCAGCAGCGACCAGGCGAACTATGGCTACACCTTC.

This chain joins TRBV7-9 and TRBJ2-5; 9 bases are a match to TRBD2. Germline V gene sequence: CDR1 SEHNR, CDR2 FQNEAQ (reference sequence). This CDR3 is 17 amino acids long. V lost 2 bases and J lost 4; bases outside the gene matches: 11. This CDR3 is CASSLPRTGTSRETQYF. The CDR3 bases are TGTGCCAGCAGCTTACCACGCACGGGGACTAGCCGAGAGACCCAGTACTTC.

CDR3 sequence: CASSVGGGEQETQYF. CDR3 coding DNA: TGTGCCAGCAGCGTGGGCGGGGGGGAACAAGAGACCCAGTACTTC. The rearrangement links TRBV9 to TRBJ2-5; 9 bases line up with TRBD2. The CDR3 loop spans 15 amino acids. In germline, CDR1 is SGDLS, CDR2 YYNGEE. Germline trimming cut 2 bases from V and 2 bases from J; bases unmatched to any gene: 4.

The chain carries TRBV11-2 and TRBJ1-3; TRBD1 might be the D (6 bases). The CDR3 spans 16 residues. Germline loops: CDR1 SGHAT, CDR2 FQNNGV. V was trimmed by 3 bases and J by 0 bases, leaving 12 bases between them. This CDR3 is CASSLRTDLSGNTIYF. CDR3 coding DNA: TGTGCCAGCAGCTTGAGGACAGACCTCTCTGGAAACACCATATATTTT.

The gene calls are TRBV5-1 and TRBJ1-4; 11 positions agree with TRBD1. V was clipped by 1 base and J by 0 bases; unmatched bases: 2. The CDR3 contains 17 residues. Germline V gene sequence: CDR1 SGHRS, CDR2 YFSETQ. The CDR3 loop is CASSLRDRGATNEKLFF. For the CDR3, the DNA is TGCGCCAGCAGCTTGCGGGACAGGGGGGCAACTAATGAAAAACTGTTTTTT.

CDR3 coding DNA: TGTGCCAGCAGCTTACACCCCGGGAAAGAGACCCAGTACTTC. Translated: CASSLHPGKETQYF. This chain uses TRBV11-2 with TRBJ2-5; possibly TRBD2 for D (5 bases). Germline loops: CDR1 SGHAT, CDR2 FQNNGV. The CDR3 covers 14 residues. Deletions cut 2 bases from V and 3 bases from J, with 10 bases between.

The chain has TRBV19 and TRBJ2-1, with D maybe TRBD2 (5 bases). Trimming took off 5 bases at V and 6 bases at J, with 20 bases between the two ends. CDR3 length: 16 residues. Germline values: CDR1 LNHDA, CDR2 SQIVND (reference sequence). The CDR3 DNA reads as TGTGCCAGTAGTCCAAGGGTACCGGGGTCGGGCAATGAGCAGTTCTTC. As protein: CASSPRVPGSGNEQFF. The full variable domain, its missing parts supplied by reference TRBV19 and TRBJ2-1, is DGGITQSPKYLFRKEGQNVTLSCEQNLNHDAMYWYRQDPGQGLRLIYYSQIVNDFQKGDIAEGYSVSREKKESFPLTVTSAQKNPTAFYLCASSPRVPGSGNEQFFGPGTRLTVL.

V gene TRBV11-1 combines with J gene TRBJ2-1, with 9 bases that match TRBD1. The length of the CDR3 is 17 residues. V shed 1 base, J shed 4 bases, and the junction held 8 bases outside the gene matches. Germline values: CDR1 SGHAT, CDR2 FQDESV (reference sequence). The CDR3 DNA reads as TGTGCCAGCAGCTTAGAAGACAGGGGGGCGCCGTACAATGAGCAGTTCTTC. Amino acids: CASSLEDRGAPYNEQFF.

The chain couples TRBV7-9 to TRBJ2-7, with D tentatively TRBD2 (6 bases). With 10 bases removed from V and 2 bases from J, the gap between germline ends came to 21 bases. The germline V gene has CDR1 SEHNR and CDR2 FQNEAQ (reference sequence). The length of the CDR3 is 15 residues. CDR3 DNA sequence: TGTGCCACCCCAGGCGGGGCGCCTACCCCCTACGAGCAGTACTTC. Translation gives CATPGGAPTPYEQYF. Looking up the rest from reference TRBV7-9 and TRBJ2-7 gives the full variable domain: DTGVSQNPRHKITKRGQNVTFRCDPISEHNRLYWYRQTLGQGPEFLTYFQNEAQLEKSRLLSDRFSAERPKGSFSTLEIQRTEQGDSAMYLCATPGGAPTPYEQYFGPGTRLTVT.

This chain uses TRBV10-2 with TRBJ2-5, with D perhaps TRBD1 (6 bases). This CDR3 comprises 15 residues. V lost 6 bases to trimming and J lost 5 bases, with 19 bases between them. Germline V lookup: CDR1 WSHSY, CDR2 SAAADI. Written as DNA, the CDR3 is TGCGCCAGCAGGCAGGGGAGTTCGTTCGCGGAGACCCAGTACTTC. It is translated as CASRQGSSFAETQYF.

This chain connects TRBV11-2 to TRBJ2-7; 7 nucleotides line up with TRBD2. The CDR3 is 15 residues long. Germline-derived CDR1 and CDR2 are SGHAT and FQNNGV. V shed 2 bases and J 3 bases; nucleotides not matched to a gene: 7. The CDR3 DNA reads TGTGCCAGCAGCTTATACGCGGGAGTGAGCTACGAGCAGTACTTC. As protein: CASSLYAGVSYEQYF.

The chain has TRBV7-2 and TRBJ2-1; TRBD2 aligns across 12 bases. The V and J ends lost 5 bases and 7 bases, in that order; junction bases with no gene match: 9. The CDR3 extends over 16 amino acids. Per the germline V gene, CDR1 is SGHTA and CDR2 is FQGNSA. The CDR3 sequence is CASSPGTSGLMNEQFF. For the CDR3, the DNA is TGTGCCAGCAGCCCTGGGACTAGCGGGCTTATGAATGAGCAGTTCTTC.

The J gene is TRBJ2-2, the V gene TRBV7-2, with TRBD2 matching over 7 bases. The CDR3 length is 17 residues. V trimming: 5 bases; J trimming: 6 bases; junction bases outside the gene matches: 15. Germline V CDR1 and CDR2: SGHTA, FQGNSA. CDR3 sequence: CASSPEIRLALPGELFF. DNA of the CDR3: TGTGCCAGCAGCCCCGAGATCAGACTAGCATTGCCCGGGGAGCTGTTTTTT.

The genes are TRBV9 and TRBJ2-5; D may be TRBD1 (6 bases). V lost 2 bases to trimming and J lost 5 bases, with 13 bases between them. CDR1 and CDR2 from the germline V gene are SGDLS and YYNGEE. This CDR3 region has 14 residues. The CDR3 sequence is CASSVRQVGETQYF. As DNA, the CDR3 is TGTGCCAGCAGCGTTCGACAGGTTGGGGAGACCCAGTACTTC.

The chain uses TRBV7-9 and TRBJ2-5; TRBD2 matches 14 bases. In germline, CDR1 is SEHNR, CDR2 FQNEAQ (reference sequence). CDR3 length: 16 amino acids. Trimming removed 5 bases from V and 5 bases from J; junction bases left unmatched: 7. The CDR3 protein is CASSIGTSGSDETQYF. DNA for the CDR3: TGTGCCAGCAGCATCGGGACTAGCGGGAGTGATGAGACCCAGTACTTC.